This TCR beta chain was observed in a study of blood T cell repertoires in COVID-19. Study information: Acute-phase and convalescent COVID-19 samples originated in the United States, Italy and Spain. Sources were T cells, B-cell-depleted T cells, or PBMCs; the material itself was cDNA or gDNA.

The trim removed 3 bases at V and 5 bases at J, leaving 15 bases unmatched. The length of the CDR3 is 17 residues. Germline V gene data show CDR1 as LNHNV and CDR2 as YYDKDF (reference sequence). Authors' methods: Amplification of reference gene primers provided the estimated nucleated cell counts. Method: immunoSEQ multiplex PCR; TCRdb's copy keeps in-frame clones and lacks some. The DNA was the basis for D and trimming; V, J and clone size are from that table. The profile covers 25,000 to 30,000 clones, with roughly 90% appearing a single time and under 3.5% taken by the ten largest. What was sequenced was peripheral blood. The TCR was taken from a human donor in a cohort sampled during active COVID-19. The V gene is TRBV15, the J gene TRBJ2-5; 7 nucleotides agree with TRBD1. Here the CDR3 reads CATSRSITSGGGETQYF. Here the CDR3 DNA reads TGTGCCACCAGCAGGTCCATCACGTCAGGGGGTGGCGAGACCCAGTACTTC.